The T cell receptor beta chain described here comes from a study of blood T cells in healthy people across ages. A note on this clonotype: The antigen is unknown.

Study-level findings and limits: Unknown donor CMV status possibly confounded expanded clonotype changes.

A second about 6 to 12 cycle PCR used barcoded and J-beta primers. TCRdb recomputed calls from the 5' RACE reads with MiXCR, one row per CDR3 protein. The table records 850,000 to 1,000,000 distinct CDR3 sequences, about 48% of them present only once. This CDR3 comprises 13 residues. Trimming left V 3 bases short and J 2 bases short, with 10 bases between. Germline V gene lookup returns CDR1 DFQATT and CDR2 SNEGSKA (reference sequence). Isolation of PBMCs gave at least 7 million cells per sample. The sample was blood. This clonotype was sampled from a man aged 25 to 40 in good health. The rearrangement uses TRBV20-1 and TRBJ2-5; D might be TRBD1 (6 bases). CDR3 sequence (DNA): TGCAGTGCTAGGGACAGTACTCAAGAGACCCAGTACTTC. Amino acid sequence: CSARDSTQETQYF.